This is a list of T cell receptor beta chains from one sample in a study of vaccination effects on CD4 cells after COVID-19. Generated by immunoSEQ multiplex PCR, the TCRdb table keeps only in-frame clones and is missing some. This table holds 45,000 or so clones, roughly 74% found once. Antigens for these TCRs are unknown. The sequencing here drew on CD4+ T cells from PBMCs cultured without peptide, taken before COVID-19 vaccination. The origin of the receptors is a human donor who had a prior SARS-CoV-2 infection. The CDR3 runs from the conserved cysteine through the conserved F or W. A D gene is named only where the DNA matches it firmly. Clone sizes are given selectively: once, few, many, or a class where the clone is expanded.

J gene: TRBJ2-6
D gene: TRBD1
V gene: TRBV7-9
clone size: .
CDR3 DNA: TGTGCCAGCAGCCGTTACGGACAGGGGGTGGTAGGGGCCAACGTCCTGACTTTC
CDR3 protein: CASSRYGQGVVGANVLTF

J gene: TRBJ1-5
D gene: .
V gene: TRBV2
clone size: .
CDR3 DNA: TGTGCCAGCCATCAGGGCCTCAATCAGCCCCAGCATTTT
CDR3 protein: CASHQGLNQPQHF

J gene: TRBJ2-5
D gene: .
V gene: TRBV3-1/TRBV3-2
clone size: .
CDR3 DNA: TGTGCCAGCAGCCAAGATTGGGCGAGATGGGACTTC
CDR3 protein: CASSQDWARWDF

J gene: TRBJ1-5
D gene: .
V gene: TRBV19
clone size: few
CDR3 DNA: TGTGCCAGTACTAGCCGGGACATGTTGTTCCCCCAGCATTTT
CDR3 protein: CASTSRDMLFPQHF

J gene: TRBJ1-3
D gene: .
V gene: TRBV5-1
clone size: .
CDR3 DNA: TGCGCCAGCAGCTTCGGAGACAGCTCTGGAAACACCATATATTTT
CDR3 protein: CASSFGDSSGNTIYF

J gene: TRBJ1-4
D gene: .
V gene: TRBV30
clone size: .
CDR3 DNA: TGTGCCTGGAGTGGGGGTCTGCATGAAAAACTGTTTTTT
CDR3 protein: CAWSGGLHEKLFF

J gene: TRBJ1-2
D gene: .
V gene: TRBV15
clone size: .
CDR3 DNA: TGTGCCACCAGCAGAGGCGGCAACTATGGCTACACCTTC
CDR3 protein: CATSRGGNYGYTF

J gene: TRBJ1-2
D gene: TRBD1
V gene: TRBV9
clone size: .
CDR3 DNA: TGTGCCAGCAGCGTATTTTGGACAGGGGAGGGCTACACCTTC
CDR3 protein: CASSVFWTGEGYTF

J gene: TRBJ2-2
D gene: TRBD2
V gene: TRBV7-2
clone size: .
CDR3 DNA: TGTGCCAGCAGCGTCTCCCTCCGCCGGGGGACTAGTGTCACCGGGGAGCTGTTTTTT
CDR3 protein: CASSVSLRRGTSVTGELFF

J gene: TRBJ2-7
D gene: TRBD1
V gene: TRBV3-1/TRBV3-2
clone size: .
CDR3 DNA: TGTGCCAGCAGCCAAACAGGGGGCTACGAGCAGTACTTC
CDR3 protein: CASSQTGGYEQYF

J gene: TRBJ2-2
D gene: TRBD2
V gene: TRBV7-2
clone size: .
CDR3 DNA: TGTGCCAGCAGCTTTAGCCTAGCGGGGCCGGCCGGGGAGCTGTTTTTT
CDR3 protein: CASSFSLAGPAGELFF

J gene: TRBJ1-2
D gene: .
V gene: TRBV7-2
clone size: .
CDR3 DNA: TGTGCCAGCAGCTCGTACGGGAACTATGGCTACACCTTC
CDR3 protein: CASSSYGNYGYTF